The 2 T cell receptor beta chains listed next were all sequenced from one sample in a study of blood T cells in healthy people across ages. The second PCR ran about 6 to 11 cycles with a sample-barcoded 5' primer and J-beta primers. Using its own MiXCR run on the 5' RACE reads, TCRdb lists one record per CDR3 protein. The sample records a few hundred thousand distinct CDR3 sequences, 25% to 30% being singletons. The sequenced material came from blood. These receptor sequences come from a woman between 65 and 79 years old in good health.

This sequence joins TRBV12-3 or TRBV12-4 and TRBJ2-1; the D gene is possibly TRBD1 (6 bases). The DNA end lines up better with TRBJ2-5; the J call may be wrong. This CDR3 is 14 amino acids long. The CDR3 region is CASSPTGVGETQYF. CDR3 nucleotide sequence: TGTGCCAGCAGTCCGACAGGCGTTGGGGAGACCCAGTACTTC.

This clonotype occurred many times. This sequence joins TRBV7-6 and TRBJ2-1; no clear D gene. The germline V and J ends were trimmed by 2 bases and 3 bases, with 2 bases remaining between them. CDR1 and CDR2 (germline): SGHVS, FNYEAQ. The CDR3 is made up of 12 amino acids. The CDR3 reads CASSLNYNEQFF. The CDR3 DNA follows: TGTGCCAGCAGCTTAAACTACAATGAGCAGTTCTTC.